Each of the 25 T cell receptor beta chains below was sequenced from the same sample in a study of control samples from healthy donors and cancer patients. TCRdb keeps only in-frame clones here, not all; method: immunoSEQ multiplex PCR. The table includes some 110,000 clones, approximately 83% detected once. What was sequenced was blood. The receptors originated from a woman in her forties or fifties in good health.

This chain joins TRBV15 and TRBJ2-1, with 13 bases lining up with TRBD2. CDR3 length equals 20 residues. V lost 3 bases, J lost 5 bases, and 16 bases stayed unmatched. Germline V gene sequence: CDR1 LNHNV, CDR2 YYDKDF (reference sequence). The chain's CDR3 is CATSRAFALAGGLTDNEQFF. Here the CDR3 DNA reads TGTGCCACCAGCAGGGCATTTGCACTAGCGGGGGGGCTAACAGACAATGAGCAGTTCTTC.

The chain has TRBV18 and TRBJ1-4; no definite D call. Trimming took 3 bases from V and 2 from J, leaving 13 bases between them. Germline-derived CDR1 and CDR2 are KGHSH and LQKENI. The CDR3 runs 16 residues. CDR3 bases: TGTGCCAGCTCACCCTCCCCCCCGGGGACTAATGAAAAACTGTTTTTT. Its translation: CASSPSPPGTNEKLFF. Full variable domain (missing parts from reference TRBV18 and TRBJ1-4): NAGVMQNPRHLVRRRGQEARLRCSPMKGHSHVYWYRQLPEEGLKFMVYLQKENIIDESGMPKERFSAEFPKEGPSILRIQQVVRGDSAAYFCASSPSPPGTNEKLFFGSGTQLSVL.

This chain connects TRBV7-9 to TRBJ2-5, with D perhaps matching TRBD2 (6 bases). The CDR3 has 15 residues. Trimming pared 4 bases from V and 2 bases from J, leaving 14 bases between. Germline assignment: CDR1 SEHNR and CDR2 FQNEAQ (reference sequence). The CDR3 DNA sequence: TGTGCCAGCAGCTACGCCGGGGAGGTACAAGAGACCCAGTACTTC. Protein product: CASSYAGEVQETQYF.

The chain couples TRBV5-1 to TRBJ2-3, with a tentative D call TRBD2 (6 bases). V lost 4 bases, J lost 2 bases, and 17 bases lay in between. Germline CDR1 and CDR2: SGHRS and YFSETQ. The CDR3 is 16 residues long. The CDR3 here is CASSPTGVGNTDTQYF. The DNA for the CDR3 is TGCGCCAGCAGCCCGACGGGGGTGGGGAACACAGATACGCAGTATTTT.

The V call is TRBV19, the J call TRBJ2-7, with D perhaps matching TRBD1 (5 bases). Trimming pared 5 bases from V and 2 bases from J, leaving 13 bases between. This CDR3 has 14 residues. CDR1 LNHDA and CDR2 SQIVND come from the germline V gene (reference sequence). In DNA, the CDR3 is TGTGCCAGTAGTGTCCTGGGCAGGGCCTACGAGCAGTACTTC. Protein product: CASSVLGRAYEQYF. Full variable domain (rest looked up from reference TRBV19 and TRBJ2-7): DGGITQSPKYLFRKEGQNVTLSCEQNLNHDAMYWYRQDPGQGLRLIYYSQIVNDFQKGDIAEGYSVSREKKESFPLTVTSAQKNPTAFYLCASSVLGRAYEQYFGPGTRLTVT.

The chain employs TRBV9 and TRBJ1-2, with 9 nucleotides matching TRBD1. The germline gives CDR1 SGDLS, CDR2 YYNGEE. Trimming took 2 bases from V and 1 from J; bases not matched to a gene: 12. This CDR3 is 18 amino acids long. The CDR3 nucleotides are TGTGCCAGCAGCGTTCCCGGGACAGGGCCGCAACTTAACTATGGCTACACCTTC. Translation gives CASSVPGTGPQLNYGYTF.

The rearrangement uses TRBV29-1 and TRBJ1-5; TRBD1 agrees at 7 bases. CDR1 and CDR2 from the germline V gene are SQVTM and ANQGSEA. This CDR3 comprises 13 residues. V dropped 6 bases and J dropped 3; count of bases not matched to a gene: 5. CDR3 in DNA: TGCAGCGTACGGCAGGGGGACAATCAGCCCCAGCATTTT. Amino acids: CSVRQGDNQPQHF.

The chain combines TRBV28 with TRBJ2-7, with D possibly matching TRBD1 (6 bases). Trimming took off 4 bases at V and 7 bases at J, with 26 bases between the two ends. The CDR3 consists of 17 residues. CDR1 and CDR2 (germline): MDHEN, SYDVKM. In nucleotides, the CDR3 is TGTGCCAGCAGTTATACAATGATGGGGGCCGCCTCGAATGAGCAGTACTTC. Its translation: CASSYTMMGAASNEQYF.

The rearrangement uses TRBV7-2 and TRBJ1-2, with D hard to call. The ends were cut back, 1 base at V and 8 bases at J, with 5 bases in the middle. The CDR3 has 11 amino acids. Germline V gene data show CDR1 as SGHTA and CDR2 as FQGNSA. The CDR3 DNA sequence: TGTGCCAGCAGCTTAGACGGAGGCTACACCTTC. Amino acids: CASSLDGGYTF. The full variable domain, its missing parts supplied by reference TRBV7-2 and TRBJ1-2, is GAGVSQSPSNKVTEKGKDVELRCDPISGHTALYWYRQSLGQGLEFLIYFQGNSAPDKSGLPSDRFSAERTGGSVSTLTIQRTQQEDSAVYLCASSLDGGYTFGSGTRLTVV.

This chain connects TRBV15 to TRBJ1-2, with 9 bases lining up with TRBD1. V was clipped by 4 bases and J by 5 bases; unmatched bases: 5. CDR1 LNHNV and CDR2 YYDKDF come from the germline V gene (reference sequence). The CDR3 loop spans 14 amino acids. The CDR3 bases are TGTGCCACCAGCACCCTGGGACAGGGTTATGGCTACACCTTC. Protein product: CATSTLGQGYGYTF.

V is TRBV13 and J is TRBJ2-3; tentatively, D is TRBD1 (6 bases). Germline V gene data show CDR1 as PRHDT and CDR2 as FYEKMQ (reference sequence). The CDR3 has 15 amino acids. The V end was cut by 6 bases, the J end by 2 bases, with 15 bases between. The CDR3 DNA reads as TGTGCCAGCAGACGAACAGGGTGGGACACAGATACGCAGTATTTT. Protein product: CASRRTGWDTDTQYF.

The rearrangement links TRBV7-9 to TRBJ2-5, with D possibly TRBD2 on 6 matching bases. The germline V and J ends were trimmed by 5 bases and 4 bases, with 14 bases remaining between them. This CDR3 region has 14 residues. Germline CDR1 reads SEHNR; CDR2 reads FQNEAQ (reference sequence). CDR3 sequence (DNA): TGTGCCAGCAGCCCCACTAGCATTGGAGAGACCCAGTACTTC. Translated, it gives CASSPTSIGETQYF.

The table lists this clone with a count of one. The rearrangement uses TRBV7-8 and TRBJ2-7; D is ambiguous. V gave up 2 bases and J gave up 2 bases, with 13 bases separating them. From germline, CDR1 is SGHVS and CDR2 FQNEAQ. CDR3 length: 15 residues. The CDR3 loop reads CASSLNRVLPYEQYF. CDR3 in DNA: TGTGCCAGCAGCTTAAACCGAGTCCTCCCCTACGAGCAGTACTTC.

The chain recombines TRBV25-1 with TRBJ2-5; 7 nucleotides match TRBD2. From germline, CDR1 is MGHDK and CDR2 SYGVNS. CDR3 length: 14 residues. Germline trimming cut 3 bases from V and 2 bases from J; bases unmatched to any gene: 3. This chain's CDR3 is CASSDSLAQETQYF. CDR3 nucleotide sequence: TGTGCCAGCAGTGATTCACTAGCGCAAGAGACCCAGTACTTC.

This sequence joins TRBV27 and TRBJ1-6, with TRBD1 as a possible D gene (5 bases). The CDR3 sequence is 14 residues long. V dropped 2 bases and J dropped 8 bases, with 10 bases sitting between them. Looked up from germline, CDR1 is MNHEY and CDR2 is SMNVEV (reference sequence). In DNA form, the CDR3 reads TGTGCCAGCAGTTTAGGACAAGGGGATTCACCCCTCCACTTT. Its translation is CASSLGQGDSPLHF.

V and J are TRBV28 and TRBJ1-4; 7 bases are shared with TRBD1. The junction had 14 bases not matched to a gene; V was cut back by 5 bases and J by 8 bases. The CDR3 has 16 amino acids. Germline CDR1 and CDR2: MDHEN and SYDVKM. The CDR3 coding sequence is TGTGCCAGCAGTCTAACTGTGACAGGGAGGGAGGAAAAACTGTTTTTT. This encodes CASSLTVTGREEKLFF.

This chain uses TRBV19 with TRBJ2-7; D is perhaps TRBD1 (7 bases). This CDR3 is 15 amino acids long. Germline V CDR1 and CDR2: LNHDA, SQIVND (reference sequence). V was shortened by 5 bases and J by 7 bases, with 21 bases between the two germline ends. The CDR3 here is CASSAAGQMVLEQYF. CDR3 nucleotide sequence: TGTGCCAGTAGTGCCGCGGGACAGATGGTCTTAGAGCAGTACTTC.

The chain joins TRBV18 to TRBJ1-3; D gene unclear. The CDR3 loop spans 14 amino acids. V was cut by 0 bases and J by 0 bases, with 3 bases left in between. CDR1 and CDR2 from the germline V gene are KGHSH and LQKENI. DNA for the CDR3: TGTGCCAGCTCACCACCGAACTCTGGAAACACCATATATTTT. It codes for CASSPPNSGNTIYF.

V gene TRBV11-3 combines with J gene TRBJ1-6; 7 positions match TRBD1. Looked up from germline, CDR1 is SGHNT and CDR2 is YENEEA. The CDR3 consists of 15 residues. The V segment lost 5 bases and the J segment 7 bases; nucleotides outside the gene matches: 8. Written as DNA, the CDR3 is TGTGCCAGCAGCCAGTTCACAGGGGCCAATTCACCCCTCCACTTT. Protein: CASSQFTGANSPLHF.

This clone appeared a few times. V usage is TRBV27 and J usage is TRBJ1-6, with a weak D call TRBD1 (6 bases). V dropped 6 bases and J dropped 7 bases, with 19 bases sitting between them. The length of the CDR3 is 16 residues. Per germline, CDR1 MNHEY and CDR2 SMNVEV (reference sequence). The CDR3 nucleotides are TGTGCCAGCAGGCTGAGGGGGGGACGGCTAAATTCACCCCTCCACTTT. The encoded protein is CASRLRGGRLNSPLHF.

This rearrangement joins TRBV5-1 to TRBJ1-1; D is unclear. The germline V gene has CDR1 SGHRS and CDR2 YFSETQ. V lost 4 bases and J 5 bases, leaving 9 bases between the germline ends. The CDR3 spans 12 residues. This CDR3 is CASSPPGTEAFF. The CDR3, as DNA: TGCGCCAGCAGCCCCCCGGGAACTGAAGCTTTCTTT.

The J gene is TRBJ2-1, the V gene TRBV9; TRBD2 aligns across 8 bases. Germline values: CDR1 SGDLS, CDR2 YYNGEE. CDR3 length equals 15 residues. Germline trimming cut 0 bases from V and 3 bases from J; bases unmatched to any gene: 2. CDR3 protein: CASSVVAGGYNEQFF. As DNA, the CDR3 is TGTGCCAGCAGCGTAGTGGCGGGGGGCTACAATGAGCAGTTCTTC. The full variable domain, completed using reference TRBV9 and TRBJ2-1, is DSGVTQTPKHLITATGQRVTLRCSPRSGDLSVYWYQQSLDQGLQFLIQYYNGEERAKGNILERFSAQQFPDLHSELNLSSLELGDSALYFCASSVVAGGYNEQFFGPGTRLTVL.

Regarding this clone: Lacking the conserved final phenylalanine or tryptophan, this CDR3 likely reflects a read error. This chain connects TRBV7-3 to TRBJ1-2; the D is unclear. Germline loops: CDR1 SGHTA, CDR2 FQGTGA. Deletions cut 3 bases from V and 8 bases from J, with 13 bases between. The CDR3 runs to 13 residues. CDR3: CASSLDGLGGYTL. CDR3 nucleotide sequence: TGTGCCAGCAGCTTGGACGGACTAGGGGGCTACACCCTC.

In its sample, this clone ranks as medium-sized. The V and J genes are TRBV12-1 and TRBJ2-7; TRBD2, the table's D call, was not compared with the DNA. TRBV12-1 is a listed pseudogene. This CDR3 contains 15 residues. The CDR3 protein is CASRPTSGGPYEQYF. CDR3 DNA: TGTGCCAGCAGGCCTACTAGCGGGGGCCCCTACGAGCAGTACTTC.

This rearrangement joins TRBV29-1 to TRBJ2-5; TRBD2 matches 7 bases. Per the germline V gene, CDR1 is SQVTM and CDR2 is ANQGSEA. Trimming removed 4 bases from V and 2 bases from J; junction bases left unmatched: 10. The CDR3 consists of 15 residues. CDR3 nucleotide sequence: TGCAGCGTTGGGGGCCTTGGGGGGGTACAAGAGACCCAGTACTTC. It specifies CSVGGLGGVQETQYF.